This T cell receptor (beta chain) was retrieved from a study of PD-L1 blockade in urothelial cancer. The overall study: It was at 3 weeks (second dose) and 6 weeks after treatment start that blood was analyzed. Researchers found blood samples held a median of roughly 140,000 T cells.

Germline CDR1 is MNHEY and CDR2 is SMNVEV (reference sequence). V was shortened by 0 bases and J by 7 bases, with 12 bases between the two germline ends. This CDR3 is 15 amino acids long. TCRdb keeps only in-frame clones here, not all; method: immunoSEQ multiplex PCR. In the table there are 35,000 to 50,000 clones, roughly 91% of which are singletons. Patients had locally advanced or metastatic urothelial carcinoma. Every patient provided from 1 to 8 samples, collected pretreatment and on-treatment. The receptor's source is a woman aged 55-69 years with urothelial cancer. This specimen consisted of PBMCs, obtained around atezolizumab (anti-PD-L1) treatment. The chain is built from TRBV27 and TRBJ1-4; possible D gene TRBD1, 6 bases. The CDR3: CASSLSVRGGEKLFF. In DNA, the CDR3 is TGTGCCAGCAGTTTATCAGTCAGGGGTGGTGAAAAACTGTTTTTT. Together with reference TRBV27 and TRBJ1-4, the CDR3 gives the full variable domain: EAQVTQNPRYLITVTGKKLTVTCSQNMNHEYMSWYRQDPGLGLRQIYYSMNVEVTDKGDVPEGYKVSRKEKRNFPLILESPSPNQTSLYFCASSLSVRGGEKLFFGSGTQLSVL.